This TCR beta chain comes out of a study of shared clonotypes between healthy human individuals. The CDR3 contains 12 residues. V shed 8 bases and J 6 bases; nucleotides not matched to a gene: 6. Looked up from germline, CDR1 is SQVTM and CDR2 is ANQGSEA. This clone was seen just once. Its specificity is unknown. Overall study results and limits: Relative to memory subsets, naive subsets generally showed larger estimated richness. Naive CD4 clonotypes overlapped across a few donors at roughly 5%.

Generated by immunoSEQ multiplex PCR, the TCRdb table keeps only in-frame clones and is missing some. The data show about 2,100,000 clones, 85% to 95% seen once. Terminally differentiated effector memory CD45RA+ cells were excluded by CCR7 positive selection of CD45RO-negative cells. The sequence derives from a man aged 18 to 35 in good health. Some clones in this sample may be carry-over from other donors' samples. The sample consisted of naive CD8+ T cells from PBMCs. This chain joins TRBV29-1 and TRBJ1-2; TRBD1 agrees at 10 bases. CDR3 nucleotides: TGCAGCACTCACGGGACAGGGGATGGCTACACCTTC. This encodes CSTHGTGDGYTF.